These 10 T cell receptor beta chains share one sample of origin, sequenced in a study of T cells in pancreatic ductal adenocarcinoma. Assay used: immunoSEQ multiplex PCR; TCRdb lists only in-frame clones, some missing. The table lists approximately 11,000 clones, just over 85% of them singletons. Selected pancreatic ductal adenocarcinoma patients had undergone surgery without neoadjuvant therapy. The sample comprised PBMCs. The origin of the receptors is a human donor with pancreatic ductal adenocarcinoma.

V gene TRBV9 combines with J gene TRBJ1-3, with D hard to call. This CDR3 is built from 15 residues. Germline-derived CDR1 and CDR2 are SGDLS and YYNGEE. The germline V and J ends were trimmed by 3 bases and 1 base, with 11 bases remaining between them. The chain's CDR3 is CASSDTPGSGNTIYF. CDR3 nucleotide sequence: TGTGCCAGCAGCGATACCCCCGGGTCTGGAAACACCATATATTTT.

V and J are TRBV7-2 and TRBJ2-1, with D maybe TRBD2 (6 bases). The germline CDR1 and CDR2 sequences are SGHTA and FQGNSA. Trimming took 1 base from V and 4 from J, leaving 11 bases between them. The CDR3 covers 15 residues. CDR3 amino acids: CASSLGAEGYNEQFF. Written as DNA, the CDR3 is TGTGCCAGCAGCTTAGGGGCGGAGGGTTACAATGAGCAGTTCTTC.

The chain links TRBV30 to TRBJ1-3; TRBD1 might be the D (6 bases). CDR1 and CDR2 (germline): GTSNPN, SVGIG (reference sequence). There are 16 residues in the CDR3. V shed 0 bases and J shed 1 base, with 13 bases lying between them. The CDR3 protein is CAWSVQGSQSGNTIYF. In DNA form, the CDR3 reads TGTGCCTGGAGTGTACAGGGCAGTCAATCTGGAAACACCATATATTTT.

The CDR3 bases are TGTGCCAGCAGAGTCGCGGCGTCTGGGGGAGATACGCAGTATTTT. Its protein is CASRVAASGGDTQYF. The V gene is TRBV5-5, the J gene TRBJ2-3; D tentatively reads TRBD1 or TRBD2 (5 bases each). Trimming shortened V by 5 bases and J by 5 bases, and 18 bases separated the two germline ends. Germline CDR1 reads SGHKS; CDR2 reads YYEKEE (reference sequence). This CDR3 contains 15 residues.

The chain links TRBV6-1 to TRBJ2-5, with unresolved D. Trimming left V 7 bases short and J 7 bases short, with 19 bases between. The V gene's germline CDR1 is MNHNS and CDR2 SASEGT. This CDR3 spans 14 amino acids. This CDR3 reads CASTKGNTMGTQYF. For the CDR3, the DNA is TGTGCCAGCACCAAAGGGAACACTATGGGGACCCAGTACTTC.

J is TRBJ1-4 and V is TRBV5-1, with 8 nucleotides matching TRBD1. With V trimmed by 2 bases and J by 7 bases, 4 bases remained unmatched. This CDR3 is built from 14 residues. Germline lookup yields CDR1 SGHRS and CDR2 YFSETQ. Here the CDR3 reads CASSFGQGGEKLFF. Written as DNA, the CDR3 is TGCGCCAGCAGCTTTGGACAGGGTGGTGAAAAACTGTTTTTT.

This clone appeared once. This sequence joins TRBV6-5 and TRBJ1-4; no definite D call. Germline loops: CDR1 MNHEY, CDR2 SVGAGI. The V gene lost 2 bases and the J gene lost 7 bases, with 8 bases spanning the gap. CDR3 length: 13 residues. The CDR3 reads CASSYTAAEKLFF. CDR3 bases: TGTGCCAGCAGTTACACAGCAGCTGAAAAACTGTTTTTT.

The rearrangement uses TRBV6-5 and TRBJ2-7; 10 bases agree with TRBD1. V lost 0 bases to trimming and J lost 3 bases; unmatched junction nucleotides: 2. From germline, CDR1 is MNHEY and CDR2 SVGAGI. This CDR3 has 15 amino acids. CDR3 nucleotides: TGTGCCAGCAGTTACTCGGACAGGGGGAACTACGAGCAGTACTTC. As protein: CASSYSDRGNYEQYF.

The chain combines TRBV19 with TRBJ1-5; D is possibly TRBD1 (5 bases). Germline V lookup: CDR1 LNHDA, CDR2 SQIVND (reference sequence). The ends were cut back, 3 bases at V and 7 bases at J, with 13 bases in the middle. The CDR3 totals 14 residues. CDR3 amino acids: CASSIQGNGQPQHF. DNA of the CDR3: TGTGCCAGTAGTATCCAGGGAAACGGACAGCCCCAGCATTTT.

The chain joins TRBV7-9 to TRBJ1-4; D gene uncertain. This CDR3 has 14 amino acids. Germline lookup yields CDR1 SEHNR and CDR2 FQNEAQ (reference sequence). Between the trimmed V and J ends, which lost 1 base and 11 bases, there was a span of 14 bases. CDR3: CASSLDRTPGKLFF. The CDR3 region has the DNA TGTGCCAGCAGCTTAGATCGGACGCCTGGTAAACTGTTTTTT.